This T cell receptor (beta chain) came from a study of cytomegalovirus exposure and HLA in healthy donors. V shed 3 bases and J 5 bases; nucleotides not matched to a gene: 7. This CDR3 comprises 15 residues. Germline V gene data show CDR1 as SGHRS and CDR2 as YFSETQ. A multiplex PCR was run with 60 Vbeta primers and 13 Jbeta primers. Here immunoSEQ multiplex PCR was the method, and the copy in TCRdb shows in-frame clones only, minus some. The sample comprises under 90,000 clones, roughly 75% of which are singletons, and roughly 2% rests with the top ten. This clone was detected only a few times. Sequencing was performed on PBMCs. The receptor's source is a man aged 40-55 years in good health and CMV-seronegative. The rearrangement uses TRBV5-1 and TRBJ1-1; 10 positions agree with TRBD1. In DNA form, the CDR3 reads TGCGCCAGCAGCTCAACCGGGACAGGGGAAACTGAAGCTTTCTTT. It translates to CASSSTGTGETEAFF.